This T cell receptor beta chain was recorded in a study of cytomegalovirus exposure and HLA in healthy donors. Trimming removed 2 bases from V and 0 bases from J; junction bases left unmatched: 13. This CDR3 comprises 18 residues. Germline loops: CDR1 SGHNT, CDR2 YYREEE (reference sequence). Study findings and constraints: High specificity and sensitivity for cytomegalovirus status were reported for the classifier. The listing of approximately 160 TCR beta chains classed them as cytomegalovirus-associated.

Repertoires were generated with immunoSEQ multiplex PCR, while TCRdb's copy carries only in-frame clones and drops some. The profile shows 200,000 or so clones, 87% of them singletons. In its sample, this clone was seen once. Antigen: not known. The V gene is TRBV5-4, the J gene TRBJ1-1; 7 bases are shared with TRBD1. The specimen sequenced was PBMCs. This sequence originates from a woman aged 18-29 years in good health and CMV-seropositive. CDR3 loop: CASSFIRSQGDMNTEAFF. As DNA, the CDR3 is TGTGCCAGCAGCTTTATTAGAAGCCAGGGGGACATGAACACTGAAGCTTTCTTT.